A selection of T cell receptor beta chains follows, all from one sample in a study of blood T cell repertoires in COVID-19. Profiling relied on immunoSEQ multiplex PCR, and the TCRdb table lists in-frame clones only, not all of them. The sample contains about 220,000 clones, over 70% of which appear only once. The sequenced sample was peripheral blood. The receptors come from a woman aged 45 to 65 with acute or convalescent COVID-19. The CDR3 runs from the conserved cysteine through the conserved F or W. A D gene is named only where the DNA matches it firmly. Clone size is not always given. Where it is, it says once, few, many or a class for expanded clones.

CDR3 protein | CDR3 DNA | J gene | D gene | clone size | V gene
CASIPSGARETQYF | TGTGCCAGCATCCCTTCAGGGGCGCGGGAGACCCAGTACTTC | TRBJ2-5 | . | . | TRBV18
CSLATGLSTDTQYF | TGCAGCCTAGCGACTGGGCTGAGCACAGATACGCAGTATTTT | TRBJ2-3 | . | . | TRBV29-1
CSASHSGEQYF | TGCAGCGCAAGCCATTCGGGCGAGCAGTACTTC | TRBJ2-7 | . | . | TRBV29-1
CASSQDLADTQYF | TGTGCCAGCAGCCAAGATCTAGCAGATACGCAGTATTTT | TRBJ2-3 | . | once | TRBV3-1/TRBV3-2
CASSSDPSGVTDTQYF | TGTGCCAGCAGTTCAGATCCCTCAGGGGTGACAGATACGCAGTATTTT | TRBJ2-3 | . | . | TRBV27
CASRPIDKGNQPQHF | TGTGCCAGCAGACCTATAGACAAGGGCAATCAGCCCCAGCATTTT | TRBJ1-5 | . | . | TRBV6-2/TRBV6-3
CAISGGQAAYEQYF | TGTGCCATCAGTGGAGGACAGGCAGCCTACGAGCAGTACTTC | TRBJ2-7 | TRBD1 | . | TRBV10-3
CATQGQLSGANVLTF | TGTGCCACACAGGGCCAACTTTCTGGGGCCAACGTCCTGACTTTC | TRBJ2-6 | . | . | TRBV2
CASSSGTGYLGF | TGTGCCAGCAGCTCCGGAACAGGGTATTTGGGATTT | TRBJ1-3 | . | . | TRBV5-6
CASSPFTGPPYEQYF | TGTGCCAGCAGTCCCTTCACAGGGCCCCCCTACGAGCAGTACTTC | TRBJ2-7 | . | . | TRBV28
CAISDPTRSYEQYF | TGTGCCATCAGTGACCCCACACGTTCCTACGAGCAGTACTTC | TRBJ2-7 | . | . | TRBV10-3
CASSFRGGTHYGYTF | TGCGCCAGCAGCTTTAGAGGGGGTACCCACTATGGCTACACCTTC | TRBJ1-2 | . | . | TRBV5-1
CASSFGGGNYGYTF | TGTGCCAGCAGCTTCGGGGGGGGTAACTATGGCTACACCTTC | TRBJ1-2 | . | . | TRBV11-2
CASSQGSNSPLHF | TGCGCCAGCAGCCAGGGGAGTAATTCACCCCTCCACTTT | TRBJ1-6 | . | . | TRBV4-1
CASSLPPGGETQYF | TGTGCCAGCAGCCTCCCTCCGGGAGGGGAGACCCAGTACTTC | TRBJ2-5 | TRBD2 | . | TRBV5-6
CATSDPRRGRAKDTQYF | TGTGCCACCAGTGACCCCCGGCGGGGGAGGGCGAAAGATACGCAGTATTTT | TRBJ2-3 | TRBD2 | . | TRBV24-1
CASSGVLQGYEQYF | TGCGCCAGCAGCGGAGTATTGCAGGGCTACGAGCAGTACTTC | TRBJ2-7 | . | . | TRBV5-1
CASTASSGANVLTF | TGTGCCAGTACTGCGAGCTCTGGGGCCAACGTCCTGACTTTC | TRBJ2-6 | . | . | TRBV19
CASSHDREPVSATNEKLFF | TGTGCCAGCAGCCACGACAGGGAGCCCGTCTCGGCAACTAATGAAAAACTGTTTTTT | TRBJ1-4 | TRBD1 | once | TRBV11-3
CASRRLAAPNTNEQFF | TGTGCCAGCAGGCGACTAGCGGCACCGAACACCAATGAGCAGTTCTTC | TRBJ2-1 | TRBD2 | . | TRBV27
CASSPRGYYGYTF | TGTGCCAGCAGTCCAAGGGGGTACTATGGCTACACCTTC | TRBJ1-2 | . | few | TRBV27
CASSYRGGRGYTF | TGTGCCAGCAGTTACCGCGGGGGGCGAGGCTACACCTTC | TRBJ1-2 | . | . | TRBV6-5
CASRARTNEKLFF | TGTGCCAGCAGAGCGCGAACTAATGAAAAACTGTTTTTT | TRBJ1-4 | . | few | TRBV2
CASSVKGLAGGYQETQYF | TGTGCCAGCAGTGTAAAGGGACTAGCGGGAGGGTACCAAGAGACCCAGTACTTC | TRBJ2-5 | TRBD2 | once | TRBV27
CASSLSLSDTQYF | TGCGCCAGCAGCTTATCCCTTTCGGATACGCAGTATTTT | TRBJ2-3 | . | . | TRBV5-1
CSASNGLETDTQYF | TGCAGTGCTAGTAACGGCCTGGAGACAGATACGCAGTATTTT | TRBJ2-3 | . | . | TRBV20-1
CASSLGSGSAYEQYF | TGCGCCAGCAGCTTGGGTAGCGGGAGTGCCTACGAGCAGTACTTC | TRBJ2-7 | TRBD2 | . | TRBV5-1